This T cell receptor (beta chain) was profiled in a study of blood T cells in healthy people across ages. Broader study findings: Compared with aged donors, long-lived donors showed fewer expanded clones, suggesting selection.

Germline V gene sequence: CDR1 WNHNN, CDR2 SYGVQD (reference sequence). V lost 0 bases and J lost 4, with 8 bases in between. The CDR3 covers 14 residues. The total RNA that was extracted per sample amounted to at least 5.5 micrograms. This clonotype was counted a few times. Its antigen remains unknown. A second PCR, run for about 6 to 11 cycles, used a sample-barcoded 5' primer plus a J-beta primer mix. Researchers report that a template-switch adaptor with 12 random nucleotides tagged each cDNA molecule. In TCRdb, the 5' RACE reads were re-called with MiXCR into one record per CDR3 protein. This sample has about 640,000 distinct CDR3 sequences, with roughly two fifths found just once.

The clonotype originates from a man older than 75 in good health. This chain links TRBV10-1 with TRBJ2-3; a weak D match, TRBD1 (5 bases). The sequenced material came from blood. The CDR3, as DNA: TGCGCCAGCAGTGAGTCTTCACAGGCAGATACGCAGTATTTT. Encoded protein: CASSESSQADTQYF.